The 5 T cell receptor beta chains below were found in one sample sequenced in a study of shared clonotypes between healthy human individuals. Sequencing used immunoSEQ multiplex PCR; TCRdb keeps in-frame clones, though not all of them. Of 100,000 or so clones in the sample, 40% to 55% were seen once. Sequenced material: PBMCs. Receptor source: a woman aged 40 to 50 in good health. Some clones in this sample may be carry-over from other donors' samples.

This clone has a handful of counts. This rearrangement joins TRBV30 to TRBJ1-4; no clear D gene. This CDR3 has 11 amino acids. V lost 5 bases to trimming and J lost 8 bases, with 9 bases between them. Germline V lookup: CDR1 GTSNPN, CDR2 SVGIG (reference sequence). CDR3 protein: CAWAYREKLFF. CDR3 sequence (DNA): TGTGCCTGGGCCTACAGAGAAAAACTGTTTTTT.

The chain carries TRBV29-1 and TRBJ1-1; D is uncertain. V lost 2 bases to trimming and J lost 3 bases, with 10 bases between them. The V gene's germline CDR1 is SQVTM and CDR2 ANQGSEA. The CDR3 covers 13 residues. The CDR3 loop is CSVELGGDTEAFF. The DNA for the CDR3 is TGCAGCGTTGAACTGGGTGGGGACACTGAAGCTTTCTTT.

The table lists this clone with a few counts. The identical CDR3 is also encoded by other nucleotide sequences in the sample. The V and J genes are TRBV29-1 and TRBJ1-2; 7 bases match TRBD1. The CDR3 runs 13 residues. Germline-derived CDR1 and CDR2 are SQVTM and ANQGSEA. With 7 bases clipped from V and 1 base from J, the junction kept 6 bases outside the gene matches. The CDR3 loop is CSAGTDFNYGYTF. CDR3 bases: TGCAGCGCCGGGACAGATTTTAACTATGGCTACACCTTC.

The V call is TRBV5-6, the J call TRBJ2-7; TRBD2 aligns across 8 bases. This CDR3 contains 14 residues. Germline V gene sequence: CDR1 SGHDT, CDR2 YYEEEE. J lost 3 bases, V lost 6 bases, and 8 bases had no gene match. The CDR3 sequence is CASTLLAGSYEQYF. The CDR3 DNA is TGTGCCAGCACCCTATTAGCGGGGAGCTACGAGCAGTACTTC. Together with reference TRBV5-6 and TRBJ2-7, the CDR3 gives the full variable domain: DAGVTQSPTHLIKTRGQQVTLRCSPKSGHDTVSWYQQALGQGPQFIFQYYEEEERQRGNFPDRFSGHQFPNYSSELNVNALLLGDSALYLCASTLLAGSYEQYFGPGTRLTVT.

This clone turned up a few times. The chain links TRBV29-1 to TRBJ1-5; 7 nucleotides match TRBD1. Germline assignment: CDR1 SQVTM and CDR2 ANQGSEA. The ends lost 4 bases at V and 6 bases at J; junction bases unmatched: 6. CDR3 length: 13 amino acids. In DNA form, the CDR3 reads TGCAGCGTTGGACAGGGCGTTGGTCAGCCCCAGCATTTT. Amino acid sequence: CSVGQGVGQPQHF. The entire variable domain, with the rest obtained from reference TRBV29-1 and TRBJ1-5, is as follows: SAVISQKPSRDICQRGTSLTIQCQVDSQVTMMFWYRQQPGQSLTLIATANQGSEATYESGFVIDKFPISRPNLTFSTLTVSNMSPEDSSIYLCSVGQGVGQPQHFGDGTRLSIL.